The rows below give T cell receptor beta chains drawn from one sample of a study of blood T cell repertoires in COVID-19. The assay was immunoSEQ multiplex PCR, and TCRdb's table has in-frame clones only and misses some. Counted here are 200,000 or so clones, about nine tenths occurring once; the ten biggest clones make up under 3%. Sequencing used PBMCs or T cells enriched from blood (not recorded which). Receptors originate from a woman aged 25 to 39 who had recovered from COVID-19. Each CDR3 is given with its conserved first and last residue. D genes are given only for firm matches. Expanded clones are given a class, and other clones once, few, many or no size at all.

clone_size: -; j_call: TRBJ2-6; d_call: -; v_call: TRBV7-6; cdr3_aa: CASRADSGSGANVLTF; cdr3_nt: TGTGCCAGCAGAGCGGACAGCGGCTCTGGGGCCAACGTCCTGACTTTC
clone_size: -; j_call: TRBJ1-2; d_call: -; v_call: TRBV7-6; cdr3_aa: CASSFDGDYGYTF; cdr3_nt: TGTGCCAGCAGCTTTGACGGGGACTATGGCTACACCTTC
clone_size: -; j_call: TRBJ1-2; d_call: -; v_call: TRBV7-2; cdr3_aa: CASSLAGQTYGYTF; cdr3_nt: TGTGCCAGCAGCTTAGCGGGGCAGACCTATGGCTACACCTTC
clone_size: -; j_call: TRBJ1-3; d_call: -; v_call: TRBV7-9; cdr3_aa: CASSLRETDSGNTIYF; cdr3_nt: TGTGCCAGCAGCTTACGTGAGACAGACTCTGGAAACACCATATATTTT
clone_size: -; j_call: TRBJ2-7; d_call: TRBD1; v_call: TRBV4-3; cdr3_aa: CASSHDRDYYEQYF; cdr3_nt: TGCGCCAGCAGCCATGACAGGGATTATTACGAGCAGTACTTC
clone_size: -; j_call: TRBJ1-5; d_call: -; v_call: TRBV4-2; cdr3_aa: CASSQERGDDQPQHF; cdr3_nt: TGTGCCAGCAGCCAAGAACGGGGGGATGATCAGCCCCAGCATTTT
clone_size: -; j_call: TRBJ1-5; d_call: -; v_call: TRBV28; cdr3_aa: CASSLSSGIGQPQHF; cdr3_nt: TGTGCCAGCAGTTTAAGTTCAGGGATAGGGCAGCCCCAGCATTTT
clone_size: few; j_call: TRBJ1-4; d_call: -; v_call: TRBV27; cdr3_aa: CASSLMAATNEKLFF; cdr3_nt: TGTGCCAGCAGTTTAATGGCGGCGACGAATGAAAAACTGTTTTTT
clone_size: -; j_call: TRBJ1-2; d_call: -; v_call: TRBV7-3; cdr3_aa: CASSFKATNGYTF; cdr3_nt: TGTGCCAGCAGCTTCAAAGCAACGAATGGCTACACCTTC
clone_size: once; j_call: TRBJ1-5; d_call: -; v_call: TRBV4-2; cdr3_aa: CASSQGVGGNQPQHF; cdr3_nt: TGTGCCAGCAGCCAAGGAGTCGGGGGGAATCAGCCCCAGCATTTT
clone_size: -; j_call: TRBJ1-2; d_call: -; v_call: TRBV4-3; cdr3_aa: CASSQDPEDIGYTF; cdr3_nt: TGCGCCAGCAGCCAAGACCCCGAGGATATTGGCTACACCTTC
clone_size: -; j_call: TRBJ2-2; d_call: TRBD2; v_call: TRBV11-3; cdr3_aa: CASSLDGGSGELFF; cdr3_nt: TGTGCCAGCAGCTTAGACGGGGGGAGCGGGGAGCTGTTTTTT
clone_size: -; j_call: TRBJ2-4; d_call: -; v_call: TRBV5-6; cdr3_aa: CASLSTGILGDKNIQYF; cdr3_nt: TGTGCCAGCCTGTCCACAGGGATTTTAGGAGACAAAAACATTCAGTACTTC
clone_size: -; j_call: TRBJ2-2; d_call: TRBD1; v_call: TRBV7-3; cdr3_aa: CASSGQGNTGELFF; cdr3_nt: TGTGCCAGCAGCGGACAGGGTAACACCGGGGAGCTGTTTTTT
clone_size: few; j_call: TRBJ2-1; d_call: -; v_call: TRBV4-3; cdr3_aa: CASSQDGNRINEQFF; cdr3_nt: TGCGCCAGCAGCCAAGATGGGAACAGGATCAATGAGCAGTTCTTC
clone_size: once; j_call: TRBJ2-1; d_call: TRBD2; v_call: TRBV7-3; cdr3_aa: CASSLTGGGSYNEQFF; cdr3_nt: TGTGCCAGCAGCTTAACAGGCGGGGGCTCCTACAATGAGCAGTTCTTC
clone_size: -; j_call: TRBJ1-1; d_call: TRBD1; v_call: TRBV5-1; cdr3_aa: CASASRAWTGGGTEAFF; cdr3_nt: TGCGCCAGCGCCTCGCGGGCCTGGACAGGGGGAGGGACTGAAGCTTTCTTT